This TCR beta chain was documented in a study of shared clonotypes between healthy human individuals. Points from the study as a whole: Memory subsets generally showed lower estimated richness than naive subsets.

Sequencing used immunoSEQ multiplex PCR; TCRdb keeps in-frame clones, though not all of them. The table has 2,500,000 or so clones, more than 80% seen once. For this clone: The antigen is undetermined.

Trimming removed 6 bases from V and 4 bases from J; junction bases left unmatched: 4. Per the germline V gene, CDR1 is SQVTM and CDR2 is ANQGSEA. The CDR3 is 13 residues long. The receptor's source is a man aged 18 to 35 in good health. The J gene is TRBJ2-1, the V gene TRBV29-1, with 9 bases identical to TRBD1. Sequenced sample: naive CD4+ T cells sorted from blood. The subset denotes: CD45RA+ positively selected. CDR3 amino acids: CSVGTGNYNEQFF. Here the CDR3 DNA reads TGCAGCGTGGGGACAGGGAATTACAATGAGCAGTTCTTC.